The T cell receptor (beta chain) described here comes from a study of cytomegalovirus exposure and HLA in healthy donors. The germline CDR1 and CDR2 sequences are KGHSH and LQKENI. Trimming left V 4 bases short and J 1 base short, with 13 bases between. The CDR3 runs 15 residues. PCR primers comprised 60 Vbeta and 13 Jbeta primers. Clones were read by immunoSEQ multiplex PCR, and TCRdb kept only the in-frame ones, dropping some. The sample holds approximately 100,000 clones, 85% seen once. This sequence was found in a young man in good health and CMV-seronegative. The sequenced material came from PBMCs. The chain joins TRBV18 to TRBJ2-5; D perhaps matches TRBD1 (7 bases). The CDR3 DNA sequence: TGTGCCAGCTCACTTCGCGGGACAGCCCAAGAGACCCAGTACTTC. Encoded protein: CASSLRGTAQETQYF. Full variable domain (rest looked up from reference TRBV18 and TRBJ2-5): NAGVMQNPRHLVRRRGQEARLRCSPMKGHSHVYWYRQLPEEGLKFMVYLQKENIIDESGMPKERFSAEFPKEGPSILRIQQVVRGDSAAYFCASSLRGTAQETQYFGPGTRLLVL.